The entry below describes one TCR beta chain. Its antigen remains unknown. CDR1 is SGHVS and CDR2 is FQNEAQ in the germline V gene. The CDR3 spans 12 residues. V lost 5 bases to trimming and J lost 10 bases; unmatched junction nucleotides: 5. The sample is drawn from a study of cytomegalovirus exposure and HLA in healthy donors. Study as a whole: Researchers found that approximately 77% of 398 genotyped donors fell within the Caucasian-associated ancestry cluster. Regarding the study as a whole: Beyond CMV serostatus, there was no information to go on about immune exposure. Reports indicate that TCR beta sequences accurately predicted the HLA-A and HLA-B alleles of most subjects.

In the PCR, 60 Vbeta and 13 Jbeta primers were used. The assay was immunoSEQ multiplex PCR, and TCRdb's table has in-frame clones only and misses some. The sample yields 90,000 to 120,000 clones, roughly 79% seen once. The receptor was isolated from a man in his fifties or sixties in good health and CMV-seropositive. The chain couples TRBV7-8 to TRBJ2-3; TRBD1 matches 8 bases. Source material: PBMCs. DNA of the CDR3: TGTGCCAGCAGCCCTCCGGGACAGGCGCAGTATTTT. As protein: CASSPPGQAQYF.